The clone carrying this T cell receptor (beta chain) was found a few times. Its antigen is currently unknown. Germline lookup yields CDR1 DFQATT and CDR2 SNEGSKA (reference sequence). V was cut by 6 bases and J by 3 bases, with 21 bases left in between. The CDR3 contains 16 residues. The data originate from a study of T-cell memory formation after mild COVID-19. It was 5'RACE with constant-segment primers that produced the TCR alpha and TCR beta cDNA libraries, which carried sample barcodes and UMIs. MiXCR was run by TCRdb on the 5' RACE reads, yielding one entry per CDR3 protein. Of roughly 600,000 distinct CDR3 sequences in the sample, more than 15% were seen once. The study's findings and limits: Cross-reactive memory apparently joined, as some responding clones appeared in pre-infection memory. Day 37-peaking second-wave clones had unconfirmed SARS-CoV-2 specificity. Among CD4+ contracting clones, most were CM and EM, and CD8+ ones EMRA.

This sequence joins TRBV20-1 and TRBJ2-1, with D possibly matching TRBD2 (5 bases). The sequence was collected from an adult woman who had mild COVID-19 (a few samples of this study predate the infection). Cell type and time point are not known. Sequencing used PBMCs or a T cell subset sorted from them (not recorded which). The CDR3 sequence is CSAPDYFSVIYNEQFF. The DNA for the CDR3 is TGCAGTGCGCCCGACTACTTTTCGGTGATCTACAATGAGCAGTTCTTC.